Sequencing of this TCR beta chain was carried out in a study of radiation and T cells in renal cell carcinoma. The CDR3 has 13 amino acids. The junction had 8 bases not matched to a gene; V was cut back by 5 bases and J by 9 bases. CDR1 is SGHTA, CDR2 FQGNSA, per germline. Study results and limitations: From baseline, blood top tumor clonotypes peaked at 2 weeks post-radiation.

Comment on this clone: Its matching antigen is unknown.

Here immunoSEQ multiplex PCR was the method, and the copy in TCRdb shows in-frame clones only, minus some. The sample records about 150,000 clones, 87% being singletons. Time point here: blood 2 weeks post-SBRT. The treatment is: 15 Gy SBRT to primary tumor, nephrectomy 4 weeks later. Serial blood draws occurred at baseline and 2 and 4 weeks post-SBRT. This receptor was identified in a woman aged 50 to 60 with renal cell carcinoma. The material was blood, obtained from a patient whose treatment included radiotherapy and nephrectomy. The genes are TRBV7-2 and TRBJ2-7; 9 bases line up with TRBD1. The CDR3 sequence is CASSTDRGRGQYF. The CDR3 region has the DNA TGTGCCAGCAGCACGGACAGGGGCCGCGGGCAGTACTTC.